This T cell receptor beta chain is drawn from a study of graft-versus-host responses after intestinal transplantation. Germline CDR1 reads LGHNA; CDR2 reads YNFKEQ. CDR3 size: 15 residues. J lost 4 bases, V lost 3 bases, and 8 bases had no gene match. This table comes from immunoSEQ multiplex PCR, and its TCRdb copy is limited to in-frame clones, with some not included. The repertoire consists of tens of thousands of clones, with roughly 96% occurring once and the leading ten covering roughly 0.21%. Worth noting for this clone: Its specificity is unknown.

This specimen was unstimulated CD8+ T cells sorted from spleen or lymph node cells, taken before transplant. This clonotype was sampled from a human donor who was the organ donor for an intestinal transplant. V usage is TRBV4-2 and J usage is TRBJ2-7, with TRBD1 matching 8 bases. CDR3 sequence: CASSQDGQGLYEQYF. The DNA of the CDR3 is TGTGCCAGCAGCCAGGATGGACAGGGACTGTACGAGCAGTACTTC.